Shown below are 3 T cell receptor beta chains from a single sample sequenced in a study of T-cell reconstitution after alpha-beta-depleted transplantation in children (dated by TCRdb to 2015 to 2016). The method was PCR. Sequencing took place on an Illumina HiSeq 2500. TCR libraries were prepared with molecular barcoding, using unique molecular identifiers to normalize TCRbeta repertoire quantification. Using fastp trimming at Q25 and MiXCR clonotype assembly, TCRdb reanalyzed the public sequencing data and kept in-frame beta chains. Every entry covers one CDR3 protein and lists the most common genes and DNA from its rows. In this sample the table shows a few hundred thousand distinct CDR3 sequences, approximately 10% of which occur a single time. The ten top clones hold roughly 6% of the sample. The sample consisted of PBMCs from the stem cell graft donor, taken from the stem cell graft. Source of these receptors: a human donor who donated a stem cell graft to a child with acute myeloid leukemia.

This clonotype was detected only a few times. The chain couples TRBV6-2 or TRBV6-3 to TRBJ2-7; 8 bases are a match to TRBD2. There are 15 residues in the CDR3. The junction had 6 bases not matched to a gene; V was cut back by 4 bases and J by 1 base. Looked up from germline, CDR1 is MNHEY and CDR2 is SVGEGT. Here the CDR3 DNA reads TGTGCCAGCAGTTTAGCGGGAAATCCTTCCTACGAGCAGTACTTC. This codes for CASSLAGNPSYEQYF.

The table lists this clonotype with a few counts. The chain uses TRBV9 and TRBJ2-7; tentatively, D is TRBD1 or TRBD2 (5 bases each). CDR1 is SGDLS and CDR2 is YYNGEE in the germline V gene. The V end lost 4 bases, the J end lost 12 bases, and 20 bases lay between the germline ends. The length of the CDR3 is 13 residues. The CDR3 sequence is CASSFGTLDDPYF. In DNA form, the CDR3 reads TGTGCCAGCAGCTTCGGGACGCTGGACGATCCGTACTTC.

This clonotype was seen many times. This rearrangement joins TRBV5-1 to TRBJ2-1; a possible D gene is TRBD2 (5 bases). Trimming took off 4 bases at V and 8 bases at J, with 13 bases between the two ends. Germline loops: CDR1 SGHRS, CDR2 YFSETQ. CDR3 length: 13 amino acids. In DNA form, the CDR3 reads TGCGCCAGCAGCGGACCTAGCTCCGATGAGCAGTTCTTC. This gives the protein CASSGPSSDEQFF.